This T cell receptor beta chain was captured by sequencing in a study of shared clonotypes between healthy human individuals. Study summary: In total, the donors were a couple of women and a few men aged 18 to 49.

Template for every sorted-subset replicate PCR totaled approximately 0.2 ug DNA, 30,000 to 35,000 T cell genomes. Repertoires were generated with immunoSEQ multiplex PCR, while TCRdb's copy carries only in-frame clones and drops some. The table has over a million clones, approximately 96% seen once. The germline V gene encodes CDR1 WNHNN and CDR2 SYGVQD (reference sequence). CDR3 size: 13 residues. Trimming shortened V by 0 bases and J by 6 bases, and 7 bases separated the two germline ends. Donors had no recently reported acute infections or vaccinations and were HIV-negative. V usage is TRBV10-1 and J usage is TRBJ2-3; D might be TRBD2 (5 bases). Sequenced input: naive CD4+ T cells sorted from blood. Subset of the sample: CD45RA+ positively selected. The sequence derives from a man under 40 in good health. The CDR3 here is CASSESGGDTQYF. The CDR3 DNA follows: TGCGCCAGCAGTGAGTCTGGCGGGGATACGCAGTATTTT.